This T cell receptor beta chain is drawn from a study of T cell responses to AZD1222 COVID-19 vaccine. Notes on the study in general: With two AZD1222 doses given, Spike-specific TCR breadth and depth both rose. Baseline serology detected seropositivity in only five to seven AZD1222 recipients.

The assay was immunoSEQ multiplex PCR, and TCRdb's table has in-frame clones only and misses some. Altogether about 140,000 clones are present, around 88% being singletons, with the ten largest covering nearly 3.5%. Points on this clone: The antigen is not known.

CDR1 and CDR2 (germline): LGHNA, YNFKEQ. V was pared by 3 bases and J by 0 bases, with 9 bases between. The CDR3 consists of 16 residues. The rearrangement links TRBV4-2 to TRBJ2-6; D remains ambiguous. The clonotype originates from an adult in good health. This specimen was peripheral blood, taken on day 0 of AZD1222 vaccination. CDR3 coding DNA: TGTGCCAGCAGCCAGTCGGAGACCTCTGGGGCCAACGTCCTGACTTTC. This gives the protein CASSQSETSGANVLTF.